This TCR beta chain was retrieved from a study of T cell responses to AZD1222 COVID-19 vaccine. Study-wide results and caveats: Spike as a whole was targeted by vaccine-associated CD4 TCRs, dominant at 160-218 and 743-854.

As regards this clone: Antigen: not known.

The V end was cut by 0 bases, the J end by 0 bases, with 6 bases between. This CDR3 region has 15 residues. Germline V gives CDR1 LNHDA, CDR2 SQIVND (reference sequence). Method: immunoSEQ multiplex PCR; TCRdb's copy keeps in-frame clones and lacks some. The data show roughly 110,000 clones, with 70% to 90% seen just once and around 4.5% held by the top ten. This specimen was peripheral blood, taken 28 days after the second AZD1222 dose. V gene TRBV19 combines with J gene TRBJ1-3; D unclear. The sequence came from an adult who received the AZD1222 COVID-19 vaccine. The CDR3 bases are TGTGCCAGTAGTATAGAGACAAGCTCTGGAAACACCATATATTTT. It codes for CASSIETSSGNTIYF.